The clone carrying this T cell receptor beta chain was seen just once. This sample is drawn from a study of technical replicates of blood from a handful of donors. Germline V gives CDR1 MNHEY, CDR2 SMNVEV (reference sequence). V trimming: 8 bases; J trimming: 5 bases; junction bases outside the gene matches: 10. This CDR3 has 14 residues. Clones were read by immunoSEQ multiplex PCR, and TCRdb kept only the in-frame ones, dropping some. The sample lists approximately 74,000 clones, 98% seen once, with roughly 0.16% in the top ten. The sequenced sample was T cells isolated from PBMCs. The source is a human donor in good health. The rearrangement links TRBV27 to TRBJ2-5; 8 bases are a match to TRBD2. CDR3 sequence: CASGPGGRGETQYF. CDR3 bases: TGTGCCAGCGGCCCGGGGGGGCGCGGGGAGACCCAGTACTTC.